One sample yielded the 30 T cell receptor beta chains listed below, sequenced in a study of identical twins. TCRdb re-called the 5' RACE reads through MiXCR, storing one row per CDR3 protein. The data contain roughly 540,000 distinct CDR3 sequences, 22% of them singletons. The sample was also reused in another study, on T cells expressing NK-cell markers.

Material for sequencing was CD4+ T cells sorted from blood. The receptors shown here come from a woman in her late teens or twenties in good health.

The V and J genes are TRBV20-1 and TRBJ2-6; perhaps TRBD1 as D (5 bases). The V gene lost 2 bases and the J gene lost 2 bases, with 10 bases spanning the gap. Germline V lookup: CDR1 DFQATT, CDR2 SNEGSKA (reference sequence). The CDR3 is 15 residues long. Here the CDR3 reads CSARKAGTGANVLTF. CDR3 coding DNA: TGCAGTGCTAGAAAGGCAGGGACTGGGGCCAACGTCCTGACTTTC.

This chain connects TRBV12-3 or TRBV12-4 to TRBJ2-7; 13 bases are shared with TRBD2. CDR3 size: 16 residues. V gave up 6 bases and J gave up 6 bases; unmatched junction bases: 11. As DNA, the CDR3 is TGTGCCAGCAGCTCAGGACTAGCGGGGGTTGTTTTCGAGCAGTACTTC. As protein: CASSSGLAGVVFEQYF.

This clonotype occurred many times. The chain uses TRBV12-3 or TRBV12-4 and TRBJ2-5, with 9 bases identical to TRBD2. The V segment lost 4 bases and the J segment 2 bases; nucleotides outside the gene matches: 5. The CDR3 totals 15 residues. This CDR3 reads CASSWGLAGQETQYF. CDR3 sequence (DNA): TGTGCCAGCAGTTGGGGGCTAGCGGGGCAAGAGACCCAGTACTTC.

The V call is TRBV12-3 or TRBV12-4, the J call TRBJ2-3; 9 positions agree with TRBD2. The CDR3 is made up of 15 amino acids. V trimming: 4 bases; J trimming: 2 bases; junction bases outside the gene matches: 4. The CDR3 spells CASSSRGGATDTQYF. As DNA, the CDR3 is TGTGCCAGCAGTTCGCGGGGGGGCGCCACAGATACGCAGTATTTT.

The table lists this clonotype with a few counts. The chain carries TRBV29-1 and TRBJ2-3, with D perhaps TRBD1 (5 bases). This CDR3 region has 12 residues. Germline lookup yields CDR1 SQVTM and CDR2 ANQGSEA. V was shortened by 2 bases and J by 6 bases, with 9 bases between the two germline ends. The CDR3 DNA reads as TGCAGCGTTGAATCAGACAGTGATACGCAGTATTTT. This translates into CSVESDSDTQYF.

The rearrangement joins TRBV20-1 to TRBJ1-2, with D hard to call. The CDR3 sequence is 12 residues long. Trimming cost V 0 bases and J 6 bases, with 8 bases left between them. Germline CDR1 reads DFQATT; CDR2 reads SNEGSKA (reference sequence). This CDR3 is CSARDQGHGYTF. As DNA, the CDR3 is TGCAGTGCTAGAGATCAAGGGCATGGCTACACCTTC.

The chain links TRBV11-2 to TRBJ2-1; D not resolved. The CDR3 length is 13 residues. Germline CDR1 is SGHAT and CDR2 is FQNNGV. The germline V and J ends were trimmed by 0 bases and 8 bases, with 8 bases remaining between them. CDR3 amino acids: CASSLDLGDEQFF. DNA for the CDR3: TGTGCCAGCAGCTTAGATCTCGGAGATGAGCAGTTCTTC.

This clonotype occurred many times. The chain is built from TRBV5-5 and TRBJ2-3, with D unclear. This CDR3 contains 13 residues. Per germline, CDR1 SGHKS and CDR2 YYEKEE (reference sequence). V gave up 5 bases and J gave up 2 bases, with 9 bases separating them. The CDR3, as DNA: TGTGCCAGCAGTTTAGCCCCCACAGATACGCAGTATTTT. This gives the protein CASSLAPTDTQYF. The complete variable domain, with remaining parts taken from reference TRBV5-5 and TRBJ2-3, reads DAGVTQSPTHLIKTRGQQVTLRCSPISGHKSVSWYQQVLGQGPQFIFQYYEKEERGRGNFPDRFSARQFPNYSSELNVNALLLGDSALYLCASSLAPTDTQYFGPGTRLTVL.

This clonotype was detected only a few times. This chain links TRBV20-1 with TRBJ2-1; D possibly corresponds to TRBD1 (5 bases). The CDR3 consists of 12 residues. Between the trimmed V and J ends, which lost 8 bases and 5 bases, there was a span of 13 bases. Germline V gene data show CDR1 as DFQATT and CDR2 as SNEGSKA (reference sequence). The CDR3 protein is CSPGNGNNEQFF. The CDR3, as DNA: TGCAGTCCAGGGAATGGGAACAATGAGCAGTTCTTC.

In this sample, this clonotype turned up a few times. The chain joins TRBV4-3 to TRBJ2-1, with no clear D. The germline V and J ends were trimmed by 0 bases and 4 bases, with 10 bases remaining between them. CDR1 and CDR2 from the germline V gene are LGHNA and YSLEER. This CDR3 is built from 15 residues. CDR3 nucleotides: TGCGCCAGCAGCCAAGATTCCCTAGTTTACAATGAGCAGTTCTTC. Protein product: CASSQDSLVYNEQFF.

V and J are TRBV5-1 and TRBJ2-1; tentatively, D is TRBD1 (6 bases). Germline V gene lookup returns CDR1 SGHRS and CDR2 YFSETQ. The CDR3 contains 16 residues. V was cut by 4 bases and J by 0 bases, with 14 bases left in between. This CDR3 is CASSAGTTVSYNEQFF. The DNA of the CDR3 is TGCGCCAGCAGCGCCGGGACAACAGTCTCCTACAATGAGCAGTTCTTC.

The CDR3 spells CASRVVGGADTEAFF. In nucleotides, the CDR3 is TGTGCCAGCCGGGTCGTGGGGGGGGCGGACACTGAAGCTTTCTTT. The chain joins TRBV11-2 to TRBJ1-1, with a possible D match to TRBD1 (6 bases). CDR3 length: 15 residues. Trimming took 8 bases from V and 3 from J, leaving 19 bases between them. Germline assignment: CDR1 SGHAT and CDR2 FQNNGV.

The J gene is TRBJ2-3, the V gene TRBV6-5; no firm D call. The length of the CDR3 is 14 residues. Germline CDR1 is MNHEY and CDR2 is SVGAGI. Trimming shortened V by 3 bases and J by 2 bases, and 9 bases separated the two germline ends. The CDR3 sequence: CASSYGQHTDTQYF. The CDR3 nucleotides are TGTGCCAGCAGTTATGGTCAGCACACAGATACGCAGTATTTT.

The rearrangement links TRBV20-1 to TRBJ1-4; D not resolved. V was shortened by 0 bases and J by 1 base, with 9 bases between the two germline ends. The CDR3 is 15 amino acids. Germline loops: CDR1 DFQATT, CDR2 SNEGSKA (reference sequence). The CDR3 nucleotides are TGCAGTGCTAGAGATTTTAGAGGAACTAATGAAAAACTGTTTTTT. The encoded protein is CSARDFRGTNEKLFF.

The chain joins TRBV6-5 to TRBJ2-3; D is undetermined. Germline V gives CDR1 MNHEY, CDR2 SVGAGI. Trimming cost V 0 bases and J 2 bases, with 6 bases left between them. The CDR3 totals 14 residues. CDR3 sequence reads: CASSYSFTTDTQYF. The CDR3 DNA follows: TGTGCCAGCAGTTACTCGTTTACCACAGATACGCAGTATTTT.

This rearrangement joins TRBV14 to TRBJ2-6; no clear D. Germline V gives CDR1 SGHDN, CDR2 FVKESK. V was clipped by 4 bases and J by 0 bases, with 16 bases between them. The CDR3 runs 18 residues. The CDR3 loop is CASSPRVTASSGANVLTF. The CDR3 nucleotides read TGTGCCAGCAGCCCCCGCGTGACGGCTAGCTCTGGGGCCAACGTCCTGACTTTC. The full variable domain, rest sourced from reference TRBV14 and TRBJ2-6, is EAGVTQFPSHSVIEKGQTVTLRCDPISGHDNLYWYRRVMGKEIKFLLHFVKESKQDESGMPNNRFLAERTGGTYSTLKVQPAELEDSGVYFCASSPRVTASSGANVLTFGAGSRLTVL.

This clonotype was detected only a few times. The chain uses TRBV7-8 and TRBJ2-5; a weak D match, TRBD2 (6 bases). Germline CDR1 reads SGHVS; CDR2 reads FQNEAQ. The V end lost 0 bases, the J end lost 4 bases, and 15 bases lay between the germline ends. The length of the CDR3 is 16 residues. This CDR3 is CASSLAGYRRGETQYF. DNA of the CDR3: TGTGCCAGCAGCTTAGCAGGTTACAGGCGGGGAGAGACCCAGTACTTC.

This chain connects TRBV10-3 to TRBJ2-3; 9 bases agree with TRBD2. The CDR3 has 16 amino acids. V lost 6 bases and J lost 2; bases outside the gene matches: 9. Germline V CDR1 and CDR2: ENHRY, SYGVKD. In nucleotides, the CDR3 is TGTGCCATCAGGGGGGCCGGCGGGGGGGCCACAGATACGCAGTATTTT. Translating it yields CAIRGAGGGATDTQYF.

This rearrangement joins TRBV6-5 to TRBJ2-1; possibly TRBD2 for D (6 bases). The CDR3 spans 13 residues. Looked up from germline, CDR1 is MNHEY and CDR2 is SVGAGI. V lost 1 base and J lost 6, with 7 bases in between. CDR3 nucleotide sequence: TGTGCCAGCAGTTACTGGGGAGGCAATGAGCAGTTCTTC. Protein product: CASSYWGGNEQFF.

This clonotype was observed a handful of times. The gene calls are TRBV9 and TRBJ2-1; D gene ambiguous. Germline V gene data show CDR1 as SGDLS and CDR2 as YYNGEE. Trimming took off 3 bases at V and 7 bases at J, with 17 bases between the two ends. There are 15 residues in the CDR3. CDR3 nucleotide sequence: TGTGCCAGCAGCGACGCCGGCCAACCGTTTAATGAGCAGTTCTTC. Translated, it gives CASSDAGQPFNEQFF. Full variable domain (outside the CDR3, taken from reference TRBV9 and TRBJ2-1): DSGVTQTPKHLITATGQRVTLRCSPRSGDLSVYWYQQSLDQGLQFLIQYYNGEERAKGNILERFSAQQFPDLHSELNLSSLELGDSALYFCASSDAGQPFNEQFFGPGTRLTVL.

This clonotype was detected a few times. The rearrangement links TRBV5-1 to TRBJ2-2; D remains ambiguous. Germline loops: CDR1 SGHRS, CDR2 YFSETQ. The CDR3 length is 15 residues. Between the trimmed V and J ends, which lost 1 base and 6 bases, there was a span of 13 bases. As DNA, the CDR3 is TGCGCCAGCAGCTTGACAGCTGAGTTCGCCGGGGAGCTGTTTTTT. It translates to CASSLTAEFAGELFF.

This clonotype was observed at least ten times. This chain uses TRBV10-3 with TRBJ2-4; D remains ambiguous. Trimming shortened V by 6 bases and J by 0 bases, and 9 bases separated the two germline ends. The CDR3 has 14 residues. Germline-derived CDR1 and CDR2 are ENHRY and SYGVKD. CDR3 loop: CAIRTSLAKNIQYF. CDR3 sequence (DNA): TGTGCCATCAGGACCAGTCTAGCCAAAAACATTCAGTACTTC.

The table lists this clonotype with a few counts. The gene calls are TRBV12-3 or TRBV12-4 and TRBJ2-1; D remains unclear. The CDR3 totals 13 residues. V lost 2 bases and J lost 7, with 9 bases in between. The CDR3 loop is CASSLSYGNEQFF. Here the CDR3 DNA reads TGTGCCAGCAGTTTAAGTTACGGAAATGAGCAGTTCTTC.

In this sample, this clonotype turned up many times. V gene TRBV27 combines with J gene TRBJ2-1, with D perhaps TRBD2 (6 bases). CDR3 length: 15 residues. Trimming took off 6 bases at V and 7 bases at J, with 19 bases between the two ends. Germline V gene data show CDR1 as MNHEY and CDR2 as SMNVEV (reference sequence). This CDR3 reads CASRSPGTGANEQFF. The CDR3, as DNA: TGTGCCAGCAGAAGTCCCGGGACTGGAGCTAATGAGCAGTTCTTC.

The chain joins TRBV11-3 to TRBJ2-5; 8 nucleotides line up with TRBD1. Unmatched junction bases numbered 13, after V lost 4 bases and J lost 3 bases. The length of the CDR3 is 17 residues. From germline, CDR1 is SGHNT and CDR2 YENEEA. The CDR3, as DNA: TGTGCCAGCAGCTCAATATTCCCCCTGGGACAGGAAGAGACCCAGTACTTC. Protein product: CASSSIFPLGQEETQYF.

Only a few counts were recorded for this clonotype. J is TRBJ2-3 and V is TRBV7-3; D gene uncertain. CDR3 length: 13 amino acids. Germline V CDR1 and CDR2: SGHTA, FQGTGA. Trimming stripped 6 bases from V and 0 bases from J, with 7 bases between. As DNA, the CDR3 is TGTGCCAGCAGTTGGGGAAGCACAGATACGCAGTATTTT. Its translation: CASSWGSTDTQYF.

This clonotype has more than one count but fewer than ten. This sequence joins TRBV6-1 and TRBJ1-4, with D possibly TRBD1 on 6 matching bases. CDR1 is MNHNS, CDR2 SASEGT, per germline. This CDR3 contains 14 residues. The V gene lost 6 bases and the J gene lost 5 bases, with 13 bases spanning the gap. Written as DNA, the CDR3 is TGTGCCAGCAGCGATTCGGACAGCAATGAAAAACTGTTTTTT. Translation gives CASSDSDSNEKLFF.

The table lists this clonotype with many counts. This chain connects TRBV3-1 to TRBJ2-3; 10 bases match TRBD2. Germline CDR1 reads LGHDT; CDR2 reads YNNKEL (reference sequence). V gave up 3 bases and J gave up 6 bases; unmatched junction bases: 3. There are 14 residues in the CDR3. In DNA form, the CDR3 reads TGTGCCAGCAGCCACCGACTAGCGGGCGATACGCAGTATTTT. It specifies CASSHRLAGDTQYF.

This chain uses TRBV29-1 with TRBJ2-7; tentatively, D is TRBD1 (6 bases). CDR3 length equals 12 residues. V dropped 5 bases and J dropped 1 base, with 9 bases sitting between them. Germline values: CDR1 SQVTM, CDR2 ANQGSEA. The CDR3 DNA sequence: TGCAGCGTTTGGACAGAGTCCTACGAGCAGTACTTC. Translated: CSVWTESYEQYF.

The chain employs TRBV12-3 or TRBV12-4 and TRBJ1-5, with a weak D call TRBD1 (5 bases). The CDR3 extends over 14 amino acids. V shed 6 bases and J shed 3 bases, with 12 bases lying between them. CDR3 region: CASSPGGFNQPQHF. In DNA, the CDR3 is TGTGCCAGCAGCCCCGGGGGTTTCAATCAGCCCCAGCATTTT.